The clone carrying this T cell receptor beta chain was observed a handful of times. The data derive from a study of T-cell memory formation after mild COVID-19. Looking at the study overall: Largely donor-specific sequence clusters came from a couple of donors.

TCRdb called the 5' RACE reads again in MiXCR, with one record for every CDR3 protein. The repertoire holds approximately 580,000 distinct CDR3 sequences, with roughly 20% as singletons. J was trimmed by 7 bases and V by 2 bases; bases with no gene match: 7. The length of the CDR3 is 14 residues. CDR1 and CDR2 (germline): SGHRS, YFSETQ. This chain joins TRBV5-1 and TRBJ2-7; 9 bases line up with TRBD1. Sequencing was done on a sample of PBMCs or a T cell subset sorted from them (not recorded which). The source is an adult woman who had mild COVID-19 (a few samples of this study predate the infection). Cell type and time point are not known. The CDR3, as DNA: TGCGCCAGCAGCTTTGGGACAGGGTCTTTTGAGCAGTACTTC. The encoded protein is CASSFGTGSFEQYF.